This TCR beta chain was sequenced for a study of T cells in localized non-small cell lung cancer. Findings and caveats of the study: Uninvolved adjacent lung showed the highest T cell clonality, exceeding tumor.

Comments on this clone: Antigen specificity is unknown.

The assay was immunoSEQ multiplex PCR, and TCRdb's table has in-frame clones only and misses some. The profile shows about 41,000 clones, roughly 83% of them singletons. The CDR3 covers 18 residues. Germline CDR1 is LGHNA and CDR2 is YNFKEQ. Between the trimmed V and J ends, which lost 4 bases and 1 base, there was a span of 20 bases. The TCR was taken from a man between 40 and 69 years old with stage II lung adenocarcinoma. V usage is TRBV4-2 and J usage is TRBJ2-4, with D perhaps TRBD2 (6 bases). Source: PBMCs, taken before any cancer treatment. The CDR3 DNA reads TGTGCCAGCAGCCCCGGGACTCAGGTCGAGGTGGCCAAAAACATTCAGTACTTC. This sequence encodes CASSPGTQVEVAKNIQYF.